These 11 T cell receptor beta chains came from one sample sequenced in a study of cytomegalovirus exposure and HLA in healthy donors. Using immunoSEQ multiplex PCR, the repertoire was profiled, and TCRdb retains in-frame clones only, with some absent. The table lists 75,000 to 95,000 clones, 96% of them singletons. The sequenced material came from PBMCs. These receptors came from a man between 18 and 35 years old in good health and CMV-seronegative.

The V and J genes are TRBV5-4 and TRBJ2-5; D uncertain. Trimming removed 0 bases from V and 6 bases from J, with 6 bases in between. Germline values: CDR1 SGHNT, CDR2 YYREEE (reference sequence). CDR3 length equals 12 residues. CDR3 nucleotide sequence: TGTGCCAGCAGCTTGGATCAAAAGACCCAGTACTTC. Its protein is CASSLDQKTQYF.

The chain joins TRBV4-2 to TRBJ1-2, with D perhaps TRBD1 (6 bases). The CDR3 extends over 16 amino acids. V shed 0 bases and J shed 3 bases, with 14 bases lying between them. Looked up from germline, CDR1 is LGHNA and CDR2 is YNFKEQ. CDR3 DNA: TGTGCCAGCAGCCAAGATCTGGGGAGGGGGGACTATGGCTACACCTTC. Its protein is CASSQDLGRGDYGYTF.

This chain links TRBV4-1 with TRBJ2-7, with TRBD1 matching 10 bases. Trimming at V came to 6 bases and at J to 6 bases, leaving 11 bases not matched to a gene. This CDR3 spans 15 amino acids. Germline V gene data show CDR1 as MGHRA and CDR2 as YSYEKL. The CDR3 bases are TGCGCCAGCAGTTCCGTCCGGGACAGGGGTTCCGAGCAGTACTTC. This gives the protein CASSSVRDRGSEQYF.

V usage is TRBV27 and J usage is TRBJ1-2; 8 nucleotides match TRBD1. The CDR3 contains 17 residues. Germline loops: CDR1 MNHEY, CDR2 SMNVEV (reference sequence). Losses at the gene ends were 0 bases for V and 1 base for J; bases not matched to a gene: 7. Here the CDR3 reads CASSLSRDRYFNYGYTF. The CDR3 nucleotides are TGTGCCAGCAGTTTATCGAGGGACAGGTACTTTAACTATGGCTACACCTTC.

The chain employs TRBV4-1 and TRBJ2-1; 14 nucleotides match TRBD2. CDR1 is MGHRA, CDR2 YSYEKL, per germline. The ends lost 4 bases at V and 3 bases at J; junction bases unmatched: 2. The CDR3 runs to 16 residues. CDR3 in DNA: TGCGCCAGCAGCCTGGGACTAGCGGGGGTCTACAATGAGCAGTTCTTC. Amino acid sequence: CASSLGLAGVYNEQFF.

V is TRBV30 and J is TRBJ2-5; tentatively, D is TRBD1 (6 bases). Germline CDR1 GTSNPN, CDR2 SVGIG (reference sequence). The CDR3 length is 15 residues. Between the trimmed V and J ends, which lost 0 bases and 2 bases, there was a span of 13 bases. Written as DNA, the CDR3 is TGTGCCTGGAGTGTACTCGGACAGAAGCAAGAGACCCAGTACTTC. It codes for CAWSVLGQKQETQYF. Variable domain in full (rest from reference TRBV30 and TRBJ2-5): SQTIHQWPATLVQPVGSPLSLECTVEGTSNPNLYWYRQAAGRGLQLLFYSVGIGQISSEVPQNLSASRPQDRQFILSSKKLLLSDSGFYLCAWSVLGQKQETQYFGPGTRLLVL.

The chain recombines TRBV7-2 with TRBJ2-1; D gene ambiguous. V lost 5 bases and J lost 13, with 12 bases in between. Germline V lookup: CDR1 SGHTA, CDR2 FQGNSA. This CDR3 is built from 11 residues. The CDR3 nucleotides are TGTGCCAGCAGCCTAGACTCGACTCAGTTCTTC. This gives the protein CASSLDSTQFF.

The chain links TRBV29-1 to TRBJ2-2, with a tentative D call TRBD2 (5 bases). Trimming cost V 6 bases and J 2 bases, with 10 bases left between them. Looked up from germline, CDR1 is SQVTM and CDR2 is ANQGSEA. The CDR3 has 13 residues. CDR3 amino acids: CSVSGSNTGELFF. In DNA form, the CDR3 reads TGCAGCGTATCGGGATCAAACACCGGGGAGCTGTTTTTT.

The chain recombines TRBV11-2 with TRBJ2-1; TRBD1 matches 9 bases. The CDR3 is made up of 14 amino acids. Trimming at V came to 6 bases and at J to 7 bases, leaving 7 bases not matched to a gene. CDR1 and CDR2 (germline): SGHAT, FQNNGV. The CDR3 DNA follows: TGTGCCAGCAGACGACAGGGGGTAAGTAATGAGCAGTTCTTC. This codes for CASRRQGVSNEQFF.

The CDR3 loop reads CASSVELAAEQYF. The CDR3 DNA reads TGTGCCAGCAGCGTAGAACTAGCGGCCGAGCAGTACTTC. The gene calls are TRBV9 and TRBJ2-7; 8 nucleotides line up with TRBD2. The V gene end was trimmed by 0 bases and the J gene end by 6 bases; junction bases not matched to a gene: 2. CDR1 and CDR2 (germline): SGDLS, YYNGEE. The CDR3 loop spans 13 amino acids.

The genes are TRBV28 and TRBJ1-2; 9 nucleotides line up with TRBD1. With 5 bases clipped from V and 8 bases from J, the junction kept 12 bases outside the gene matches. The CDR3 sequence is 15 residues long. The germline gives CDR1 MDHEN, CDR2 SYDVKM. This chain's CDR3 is CASSLRQGEFRGYTF. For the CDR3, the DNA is TGTGCCAGCAGTCTGAGACAGGGGGAGTTTCGGGGCTACACCTTC.